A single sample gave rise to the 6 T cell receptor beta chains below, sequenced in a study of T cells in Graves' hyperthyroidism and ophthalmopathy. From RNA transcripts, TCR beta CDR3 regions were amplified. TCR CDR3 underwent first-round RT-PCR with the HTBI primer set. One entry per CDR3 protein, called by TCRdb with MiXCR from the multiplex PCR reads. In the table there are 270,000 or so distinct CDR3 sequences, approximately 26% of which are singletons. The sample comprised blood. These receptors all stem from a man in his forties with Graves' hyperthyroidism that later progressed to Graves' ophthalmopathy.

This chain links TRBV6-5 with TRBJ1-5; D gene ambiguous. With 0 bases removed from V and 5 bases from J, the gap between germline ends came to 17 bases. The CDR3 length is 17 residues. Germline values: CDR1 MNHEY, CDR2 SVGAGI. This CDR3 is CASSYSASPFVDQPQHF. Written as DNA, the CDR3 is TGTGCCAGCAGTTACTCGGCCAGTCCTTTCGTAGATCAGCCCCAGCATTTT.

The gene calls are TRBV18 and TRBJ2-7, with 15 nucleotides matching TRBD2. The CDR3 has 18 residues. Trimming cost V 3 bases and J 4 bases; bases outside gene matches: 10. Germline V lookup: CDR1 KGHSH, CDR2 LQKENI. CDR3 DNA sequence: TGTGCCAGCTCACCGATTCACACGGGACTAGCGGGAGGTTACGAGCAGTACTTC. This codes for CASSPIHTGLAGGYEQYF.

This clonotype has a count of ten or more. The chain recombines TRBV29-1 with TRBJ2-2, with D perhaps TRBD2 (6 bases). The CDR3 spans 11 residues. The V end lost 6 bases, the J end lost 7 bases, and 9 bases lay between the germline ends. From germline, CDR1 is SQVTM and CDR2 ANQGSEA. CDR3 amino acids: CSVAGIGELFF. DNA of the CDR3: TGCAGCGTAGCGGGTATCGGGGAGCTGTTTTTT.

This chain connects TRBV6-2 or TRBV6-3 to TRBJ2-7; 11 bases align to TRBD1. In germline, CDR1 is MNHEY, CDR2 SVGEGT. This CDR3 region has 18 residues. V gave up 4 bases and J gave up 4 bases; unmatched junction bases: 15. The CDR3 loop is CASSSGTGGLAGRYEQYF. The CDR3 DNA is TGTGCCAGCAGTTCAGGGACAGGGGGGCTAGCGGGACGATACGAGCAGTACTTC.

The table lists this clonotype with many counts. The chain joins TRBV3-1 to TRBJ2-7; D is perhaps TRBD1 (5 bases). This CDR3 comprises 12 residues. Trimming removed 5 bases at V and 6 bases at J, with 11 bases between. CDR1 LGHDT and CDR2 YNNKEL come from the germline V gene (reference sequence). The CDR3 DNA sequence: TGTGCCAGCAGCAGGACACAGGTCGAGCAGTACTTC. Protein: CASSRTQVEQYF.

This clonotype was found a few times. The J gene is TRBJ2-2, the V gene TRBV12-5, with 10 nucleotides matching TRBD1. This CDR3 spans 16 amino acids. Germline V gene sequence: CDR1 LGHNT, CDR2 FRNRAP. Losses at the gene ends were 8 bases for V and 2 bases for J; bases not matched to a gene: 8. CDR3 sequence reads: CASQPGTGANTGELFF. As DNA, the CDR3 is TGTGCTAGTCAGCCTGGGACAGGGGCTAACACCGGGGAGCTGTTTTTT.